The 27 T cell receptor beta chains reported below all come from one sample, sequenced in a study of cytomegalovirus exposure and HLA in healthy donors. PCR employed 60 Vbeta and 13 Jbeta primers. Produced via immunoSEQ multiplex PCR; TCRdb's table is partial and in-frame only. In all, the sample yields 100,000 to 150,000 clones. Sequencing used PBMCs. All receptors derive from a man in his thirties or forties in good health and CMV-seronegative.

The V and J genes are TRBV4-3 and TRBJ2-1, with D unclear. Per germline, CDR1 LGHNA and CDR2 YSLEER. The CDR3 totals 18 residues. The germline V and J ends were trimmed by 0 bases and 4 bases, with 19 bases remaining between them. CDR3 DNA sequence: TGCGCCAGCAGCCAAGATCTAAGAGAGTCCCCAATGTACAATGAGCAGTTCTTC. Protein: CASSQDLRESPMYNEQFF.

This rearrangement joins TRBV2 to TRBJ1-5; no firm D call. Germline CDR1 and CDR2: SNHLY and FYNNEI. The CDR3 consists of 14 residues. V dropped 4 bases and J dropped 1 base, with 8 bases sitting between them. CDR3 in DNA: TGTGCCAGCAGTGGGGAGTACAGCAATCAGCCCCAGCATTTT. It translates to CASSGEYSNQPQHF. Full variable domain (outside the CDR3, taken from reference TRBV2 and TRBJ1-5): EPEVTQTPSHQVTQMGQEVILRCVPISNHLYFYWYRQILGQKVEFLVSFYNNEISEKSEIFDDQFSVERPDGSNFTLKIRSTKLEDSAMYFCASSGEYSNQPQHFGDGTRLSIL.

The rearrangement joins TRBV7-2 to TRBJ1-6; 8 positions agree with TRBD1. The ends lost 5 bases at V and 0 bases at J; junction bases unmatched: 12. The CDR3 length is 19 residues. Germline lookup yields CDR1 SGHTA and CDR2 FQGNSA. The CDR3 spells CASSPMRTGSSSYNSPLHF. In nucleotides, the CDR3 is TGTGCCAGCAGCCCGATGAGGACAGGGTCTAGCTCCTATAATTCACCCCTCCACTTT.

J is TRBJ1-1 and V is TRBV19; possible D gene TRBD1, 6 bases. Germline V lookup: CDR1 LNHDA, CDR2 SQIVND (reference sequence). The CDR3 consists of 16 residues. V lost 5 bases to trimming and J lost 1 base, with 17 bases between them. The CDR3 DNA reads TGTGCCAGTAGTTCTCTTCCGGGACAAAAGAACACTGAAGCTTTCTTT. Its translation: CASSSLPGQKNTEAFF.

The chain uses TRBV9 and TRBJ2-1; tentatively, D is TRBD2 (6 bases). V lost 0 bases, J lost 3 bases, and 16 bases lay in between. Per the germline V gene, CDR1 is SGDLS and CDR2 is YYNGEE. CDR3 size: 17 residues. CDR3 DNA: TGTGCCAGCAGCGTAGGGTGGGGTGGCGGGGACTACAATGAGCAGTTCTTC. Encoded protein: CASSVGWGGGDYNEQFF.

The chain carries TRBV6-5 and TRBJ1-1; tentatively, D is TRBD1 (5 bases). Germline assignment: CDR1 MNHEY and CDR2 SVGAGI. The CDR3 totals 13 residues. Trimming took 2 bases from V and 7 from J, leaving 11 bases between them. Written as DNA, the CDR3 is TGTGCCAGCAGTTACGGGACTTACGATGAAGCTTTCTTT. This sequence encodes CASSYGTYDEAFF.

J is TRBJ2-5 and V is TRBV9; 7 bases fit TRBD2. The CDR3 loop spans 15 amino acids. CDR1 and CDR2 (germline): SGDLS, YYNGEE. The ends lost 3 bases at V and 4 bases at J; junction bases unmatched: 9. The CDR3: CASSGVGGGGETQYF. For the CDR3, the DNA is TGTGCCAGCAGCGGGGTGGGAGGCGGGGGAGAGACCCAGTACTTC.

The V call is TRBV4-1, the J call TRBJ1-2; D gene uncertain. Trimming cost V 2 bases and J 4 bases, with 17 bases left between them. This CDR3 is built from 16 residues. Germline CDR1 and CDR2: MGHRA and YSYEKL. CDR3 sequence reads: CASSQPLKTRVYGYTF. The CDR3 DNA reads TGCGCCAGCAGCCAACCTCTCAAGACTCGCGTCTATGGCTACACCTTC.

The chain is built from TRBV27 and TRBJ1-6; D is perhaps TRBD1 (5 bases). Per germline, CDR1 MNHEY and CDR2 SMNVEV (reference sequence). The CDR3 runs to 16 residues. The ends were cut back, 0 bases at V and 10 bases at J, with 16 bases in the middle. CDR3 sequence: CASSLSQGSVGSPLHF. The CDR3 nucleotides are TGTGCCAGCAGTTTATCCCAGGGCTCTGTAGGGTCACCCCTCCACTTT.

The J gene is TRBJ2-3, the V gene TRBV6-4, with 10 bases that match TRBD2. The V and J ends lost 7 bases and 2 bases, in that order; junction bases with no gene match: 3. Germline V CDR1 and CDR2: MRHNA, SNTAGT. There are 14 residues in the CDR3. CDR3 coding DNA: TGTGCCAGCAAAGGGACTAGCGACACAGATACGCAGTATTTT. Protein product: CASKGTSDTDTQYF.

The gene calls are TRBV5-1 and TRBJ1-1; 10 nucleotides line up with TRBD1. The germline CDR1 and CDR2 sequences are SGHRS and YFSETQ. The CDR3 is 14 residues long. The V and J ends lost 4 bases and 5 bases, in that order; junction bases with no gene match: 5. CDR3 DNA: TGCGCCAGCAGCCTCCGGACAGGGGGGACTGAAGCTTTCTTT. Its protein product is CASSLRTGGTEAFF.

For this clone: At one of its ends the junction is not consistent with the germline gene, which may arise from a read error. The rearrangement links TRBV7-7 to TRBJ2-5; D is perhaps TRBD2 (6 bases). This CDR3 has 13 residues. Germline-derived CDR1 and CDR2 are SSHAT and FNYEAQ (reference sequence). The CDR3 sequence: CASSLSRGETQYF. The CDR3 nucleotides are TGTGCTAGCAGCCTGTCCCGGGGGGAGACCCAGTACTTC.

The rearrangement uses TRBV11-2 and TRBJ1-1; the D gene is possibly TRBD1 (5 bases). The V end lost 5 bases, the J end lost 10 bases, and 20 bases lay between the germline ends. Germline V gene lookup returns CDR1 SGHAT and CDR2 FQNNGV. CDR3 size: 14 residues. The CDR3 DNA sequence: TGTGCCAGCAGCCCTCAGATACAGGTCGGAAGAGCTTTCTTT. Amino acids: CASSPQIQVGRAFF.

The V gene is TRBV4-1, the J gene TRBJ2-1, with a weak D call TRBD2 (5 bases). Germline loops: CDR1 MGHRA, CDR2 YSYEKL. The length of the CDR3 is 17 residues. The V end lost 1 base, the J end lost 0 bases, and 13 bases lay between the germline ends. The DNA for the CDR3 is TGCGCCAGCAGCCAAGCCCCCCCCGGGGTCTCCTACAATGAGCAGTTCTTC. Translating gives CASSQAPPGVSYNEQFF.

The chain joins TRBV5-6 to TRBJ2-5; weak D call: TRBD1 (5 bases). This CDR3 is 17 amino acids long. V was trimmed by 0 bases and J by 5 bases, leaving 20 bases between them. Looked up from germline, CDR1 is SGHDT and CDR2 is YYEEEE. As DNA, the CDR3 is TGTGCCAGCAGCTTGGCAAGGGGCCCTGACAGCCCGGAGACCCAGTACTTC. Amino acids: CASSLARGPDSPETQYF.

The CDR3 spells CASSLGDIYTEAFF. CDR3 DNA sequence: TGTGCCAGCAGCTTAGGCGACATATACACTGAAGCTTTCTTT. This chain joins TRBV7-8 and TRBJ1-1; D call uncertain. Germline assignment: CDR1 SGHVS and CDR2 FQNEAQ. This CDR3 contains 14 residues. Trimming stripped 1 base from V and 3 bases from J, with 9 bases between.

The chain joins TRBV9 to TRBJ2-3, with 8 positions matching TRBD1. CDR3 size: 16 residues. Germline V gene data show CDR1 as SGDLS and CDR2 as YYNGEE. The V and J ends lost 4 bases and 4 bases, in that order; junction bases with no gene match: 11. The CDR3 region has the DNA TGTGCCAGCAGCACTTCAGGGGGCATAGGGGCAGATACGCAGTATTTT. It encodes CASSTSGGIGADTQYF.

This chain links TRBV5-4 with TRBJ2-3; 8 nucleotides line up with TRBD2. In germline, CDR1 is SGHNT, CDR2 YYREEE (reference sequence). This CDR3 is 16 amino acids long. V was pared by 2 bases and J by 3 bases, with 8 bases of the junction left unmatched. The CDR3 reads CASSFTGGRRTDTQYF. DNA for the CDR3: TGTGCCAGCAGCTTCACGGGCGGGAGGAGGACAGATACGCAGTATTTT.

The J gene is TRBJ1-2, the V gene TRBV19, with TRBD1 matching over 9 bases. The germline CDR1 and CDR2 sequences are LNHDA and SQIVND (reference sequence). J gave up 4 bases and V 2 bases, and 2 bases lay outside the gene matches. CDR3 size: 14 residues. The CDR3 region is CASSIRDRVYGYTF. DNA of the CDR3: TGTGCCAGTAGTATACGGGACAGGGTCTATGGCTACACCTTC.

The rearrangement uses TRBV11-2 and TRBJ2-7; TRBD2 aligns across 11 bases. The trim removed 5 bases at V and 3 bases at J, leaving 6 bases unmatched. Germline CDR1 SGHAT, CDR2 FQNNGV. The CDR3 totals 15 residues. CDR3 nucleotides: TGTGCCAGCAGCCCGGGACTAGCGGAAGACTACGAGCAGTACTTC. Protein: CASSPGLAEDYEQYF.

The CDR3 spells CASSPPISYEQYF. The CDR3 coding sequence is TGTGCCAGCAGCCCCCCTATCTCCTACGAGCAGTACTTC. The V call is TRBV7-9, the J call TRBJ2-7; no definite D call. The V end lost 5 bases, the J end lost 0 bases, and 8 bases lay between the germline ends. Germline-derived CDR1 and CDR2 are SEHNR and FQNEAQ (reference sequence). This CDR3 region has 13 residues.

The chain carries TRBV7-2 and TRBJ1-3; maybe TRBD1 (6 bases). CDR3 size: 15 residues. Trimming took off 5 bases at V and 3 bases at J, with 14 bases between the two ends. Germline CDR1 is SGHTA and CDR2 is FQGNSA. The CDR3 protein is CASSPGTGLGNTIYF. The DNA for the CDR3 is TGTGCCAGCAGCCCCGGAACAGGGCTTGGAAACACCATATATTTT. Based on the CDR3 plus reference TRBV7-2 and TRBJ1-3, the full variable domain is GAGVSQSPSNKVTEKGKDVELRCDPISGHTALYWYRQSLGQGLEFLIYFQGNSAPDKSGLPSDRFSAERTGGSVSTLTIQRTQQEDSAVYLCASSPGTGLGNTIYFGEGSWLTVV.

V usage is TRBV6-5 and J usage is TRBJ2-1, with D unclear. With 4 bases removed from V and 0 bases from J, the gap between germline ends came to 10 bases. The CDR3 consists of 15 residues. Germline loops: CDR1 MNHEY, CDR2 SVGAGI. The DNA for the CDR3 is TGTGCCAGCAGTTCCTTTATCAGCTCCTACAATGAGCAGTTCTTC. The encoded protein is CASSSFISSYNEQFF.

V gene TRBV23-1 combines with J gene TRBJ2-1, with 11 bases matching TRBD2. TRBV23-1 is an ORF, and what it does is uncertain. Trimming removed 6 bases from V and 8 bases from J; junction bases left unmatched: 6. The CDR3 consists of 14 residues. This CDR3 reads CASRRSGRGYEQFF. The CDR3, as DNA: TGCGCCAGCAGGCGTAGCGGGAGGGGCTATGAGCAGTTCTTC.

The J gene is TRBJ2-1, the V gene TRBV5-1; 8 nucleotides align to TRBD1. Germline CDR1 SGHRS, CDR2 YFSETQ. This CDR3 has 15 residues. J was trimmed by 1 base and V by 5 bases; bases with no gene match: 5. DNA of the CDR3: TGCGCCAGCAGGGACCGGGACAGGTCCTACAATGAGCAGTTCTTC. As protein: CASRDRDRSYNEQFF.

This chain connects TRBV7-2 to TRBJ2-7; 11 bases align to TRBD2. Per the germline V gene, CDR1 is SGHTA and CDR2 is FQGNSA. V was pared by 1 base and J by 2 bases, with 1 base of the junction left unmatched. The CDR3 consists of 15 residues. CDR3 sequence reads: CASSLGLAGPYEQYF. The CDR3 nucleotides are TGTGCCAGCAGCTTAGGACTAGCGGGACCCTACGAGCAGTACTTC. The full variable domain, its missing parts supplied by reference TRBV7-2 and TRBJ2-7, is GAGVSQSPSNKVTEKGKDVELRCDPISGHTALYWYRQSLGQGLEFLIYFQGNSAPDKSGLPSDRFSAERTGGSVSTLTIQRTQQEDSAVYLCASSLGLAGPYEQYFGPGTRLTVT.

The rearrangement uses TRBV5-1 and TRBJ2-3; 7 nucleotides line up with TRBD1. Germline trimming cut 0 bases from V and 1 base from J; bases unmatched to any gene: 8. CDR3 length: 17 amino acids. Germline CDR1 SGHRS, CDR2 YFSETQ. The CDR3 DNA sequence: TGCGCCAGCAGCTTGGAGGCCACCGGGACAGGCACAGATACGCAGTATTTT. It is translated as CASSLEATGTGTDTQYF. The full variable domain, its missing parts supplied by reference TRBV5-1 and TRBJ2-3, is KAGVTQTPRYLIKTRGQQVTLSCSPISGHRSVSWYQQTPGQGLQFLFEYFSETQRNKGNFPGRFSGRQFSNSRSEMNVSTLELGDSALYLCASSLEATGTGTDTQYFGPGTRLTVL.